The sequence of this TCR beta chain was determined in a study of cytomegalovirus exposure and HLA in healthy donors. Germline CDR1 and CDR2: SGHTA and FQGNSA. V was clipped by 1 base and J by 6 bases; unmatched bases: 3. CDR3 length: 15 residues. In this sample, this clone turned up a few times. The primer mix had 60 Vbeta and 13 Jbeta primers. The data were produced by immunoSEQ multiplex PCR, yet TCRdb's version contains in-frame clones alone and is incomplete. The data show about 180,000 clones, just over 75% seen once. The sequenced sample was PBMCs. The receptor's source is a woman aged 60-75 years in good health and CMV-seropositive. V gene TRBV7-2 combines with J gene TRBJ2-1; 10 positions agree with TRBD2. The CDR3, as DNA: TGTGCCAGCAGCTTAGAAGCGGGAGGGCTCAATGAGCAGTTCTTC. Its protein product is CASSLEAGGLNEQFF.